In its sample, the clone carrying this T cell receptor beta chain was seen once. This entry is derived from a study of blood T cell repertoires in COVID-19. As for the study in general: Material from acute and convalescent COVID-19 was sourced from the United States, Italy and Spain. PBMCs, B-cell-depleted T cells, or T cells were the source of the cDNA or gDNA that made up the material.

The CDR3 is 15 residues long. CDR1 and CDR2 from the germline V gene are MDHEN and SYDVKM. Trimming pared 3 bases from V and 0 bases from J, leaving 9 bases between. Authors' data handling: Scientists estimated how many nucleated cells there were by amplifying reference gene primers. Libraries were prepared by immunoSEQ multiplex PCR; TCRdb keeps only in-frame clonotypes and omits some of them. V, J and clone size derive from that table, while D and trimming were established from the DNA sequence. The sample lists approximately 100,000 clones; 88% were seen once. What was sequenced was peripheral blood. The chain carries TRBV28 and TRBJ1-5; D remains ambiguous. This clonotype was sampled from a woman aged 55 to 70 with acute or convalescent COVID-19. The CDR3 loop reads CASSLGGDSNQPQHF. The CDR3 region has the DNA TGTGCCAGCAGTTTGGGCGGGGATAGCAATCAGCCCCAGCATTTT.